The sequence of this T cell receptor (beta chain) was determined in a study of blood T cell repertoires in COVID-19. Study as a whole: T cells, B-cell-depleted T cells, or PBMCs supplied cDNA or gDNA.

The CDR3 extends over 16 amino acids. The germline CDR1 and CDR2 sequences are KGHSH and LQKENI. Trimming took off 0 bases at V and 0 bases at J, with 9 bases between the two ends. The protocol was immunoSEQ multiplex PCR, while the TCRdb copy is restricted to in-frame clones and leaves out a portion. Altogether some 150,000 clones are present, roughly 81% being singletons, with the ten largest covering roughly 7.5%. Specimen: peripheral blood. The genes are TRBV18 and TRBJ2-1; D ambiguous. This clonotype originated in a man aged 35 to 55 who had recovered from COVID-19. The CDR3 protein is CASSPPPESSYNEQFF. In nucleotides, the CDR3 is TGTGCCAGCTCACCACCGCCGGAGAGCTCCTACAATGAGCAGTTCTTC.